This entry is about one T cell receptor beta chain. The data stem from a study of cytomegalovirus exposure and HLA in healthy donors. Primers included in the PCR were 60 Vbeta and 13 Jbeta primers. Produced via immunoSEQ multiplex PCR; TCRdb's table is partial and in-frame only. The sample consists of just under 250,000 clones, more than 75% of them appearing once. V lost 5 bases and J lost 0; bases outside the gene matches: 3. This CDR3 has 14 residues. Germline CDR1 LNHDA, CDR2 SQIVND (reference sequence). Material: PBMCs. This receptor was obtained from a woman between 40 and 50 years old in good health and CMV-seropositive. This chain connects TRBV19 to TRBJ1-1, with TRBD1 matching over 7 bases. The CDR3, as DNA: TGTGCCAGTAGTCGTCAGGGGGTGAACACTGAAGCTTTCTTT. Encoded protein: CASSRQGVNTEAFF.